This TCR beta chain was sequenced in a study of a mutant IDH1 vaccine in newly diagnosed glioma. Time point specified: week 5, during vaccination. Alongside topical imiquimod, each dose of vaccine comprised 300 ug of mutant IDH1 20-mer peptide. Trimming shortened V by 4 bases and J by 3 bases, and 15 bases separated the two germline ends. The germline V gene has CDR1 SQVTM and CDR2 ANQGSEA. The CDR3 totals 14 residues. Using immunoSEQ multiplex PCR, the repertoire was profiled, and TCRdb retains in-frame clones only, with some absent. The sample carries more than 40,000 clones, roughly 78% recorded once. This clone appeared once. The antigen is unknown.

The receptor comes from a woman between 40 and 55 years old with glioma. This specimen consisted of PBMCs, obtained from a glioma patient whose treatment included an IDH1 peptide vaccine. The rearrangement joins TRBV29-1 to TRBJ1-1; no reliable D call. CDR3 bases: TGCAGCGTTGGGGGATGGCCAAGGGACACTGAAGCTTTCTTT. Protein: CSVGGWPRDTEAFF.